This TCR beta chain was sequenced for a study of blood T cell repertoires in COVID-19. Study at large: There were acute and convalescent COVID-19 samples, and they came from the United States, Italy and Spain. From T cells, B-cell-depleted T cells, or PBMCs came the material, which was cDNA or gDNA.

The CDR3 runs 16 residues. The junction had 9 bases not matched to a gene; V was cut back by 0 bases and J by 6 bases. Germline CDR1 reads SGHTA; CDR2 reads FQGNSA. Source study methods: Nucleated cell number was recorded as an estimate derived from reference gene primer amplification. The assay was immunoSEQ multiplex PCR, and TCRdb's table has in-frame clones only and misses some. The V and J calls and the clone size are those of that table, but D and trimming were determined from the DNA. The table lists 75,000 to 100,000 clones, roughly 87% of them singletons. Relative to its sample, this clone is medium-sized (0.01 to 0.1%).

Sequenced: peripheral blood. The rearrangement joins TRBV7-2 to TRBJ1-2, with TRBD1 matching over 8 bases. This receptor was identified in a man aged 55 to 70 with acute or convalescent COVID-19. This chain's CDR3 is CASSLAPSGGFDGYTF. The CDR3 DNA sequence: TGTGCCAGCAGCTTAGCTCCCTCAGGGGGCTTCGATGGCTACACCTTC.